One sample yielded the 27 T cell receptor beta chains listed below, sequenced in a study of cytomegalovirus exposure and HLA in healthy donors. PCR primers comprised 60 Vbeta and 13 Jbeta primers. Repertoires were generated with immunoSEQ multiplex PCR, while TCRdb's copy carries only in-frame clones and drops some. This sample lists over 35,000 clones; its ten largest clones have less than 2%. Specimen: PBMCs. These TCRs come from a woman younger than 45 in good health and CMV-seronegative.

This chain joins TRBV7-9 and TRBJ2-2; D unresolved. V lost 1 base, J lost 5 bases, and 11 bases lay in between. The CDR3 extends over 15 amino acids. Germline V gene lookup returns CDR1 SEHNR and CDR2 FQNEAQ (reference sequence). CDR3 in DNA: TGTGCCAGCAGCTTAGTTAGTGCGGAAACCGGGGAGCTGTTTTTT. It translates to CASSLVSAETGELFF. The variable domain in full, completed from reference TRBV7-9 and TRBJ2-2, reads DTGVSQNPRHKITKRGQNVTFRCDPISEHNRLYWYRQTLGQGPEFLTYFQNEAQLEKSRLLSDRFSAERPKGSFSTLEIQRTEQGDSAMYLCASSLVSAETGELFFGEGSRLTVL.

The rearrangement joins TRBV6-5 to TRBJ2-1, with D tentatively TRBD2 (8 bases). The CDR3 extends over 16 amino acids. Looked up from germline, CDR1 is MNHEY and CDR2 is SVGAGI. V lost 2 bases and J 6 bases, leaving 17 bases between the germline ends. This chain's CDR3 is CASSYDREGAVNEQFF. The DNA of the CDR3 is TGTGCCAGCAGTTACGACCGGGAGGGGGCCGTCAATGAGCAGTTCTTC.

The chain's CDR3 is CASGPTSGGSYEQYF. CDR3 in DNA: TGTGCCAGCGGCCCGACTAGCGGGGGCTCCTACGAGCAGTACTTC. The chain uses TRBV6-5 and TRBJ2-7; 12 bases fit TRBD2. The germline V gene has CDR1 MNHEY and CDR2 SVGAGI. This CDR3 has 15 residues. The V gene end was trimmed by 8 bases and the J gene end by 0 bases; junction bases not matched to a gene: 5.

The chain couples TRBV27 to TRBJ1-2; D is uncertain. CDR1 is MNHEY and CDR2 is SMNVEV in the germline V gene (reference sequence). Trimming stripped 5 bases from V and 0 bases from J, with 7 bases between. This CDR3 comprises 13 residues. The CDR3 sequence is CASSPSANYGYTF. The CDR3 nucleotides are TGTGCCAGCAGTCCCTCAGCTAACTATGGCTACACCTTC.

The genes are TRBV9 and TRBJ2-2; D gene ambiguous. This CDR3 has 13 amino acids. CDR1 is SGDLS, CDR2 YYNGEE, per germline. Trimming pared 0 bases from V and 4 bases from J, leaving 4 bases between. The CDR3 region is CASSVGLTGELFF. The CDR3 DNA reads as TGTGCCAGCAGCGTAGGACTCACCGGGGAGCTGTTTTTT.

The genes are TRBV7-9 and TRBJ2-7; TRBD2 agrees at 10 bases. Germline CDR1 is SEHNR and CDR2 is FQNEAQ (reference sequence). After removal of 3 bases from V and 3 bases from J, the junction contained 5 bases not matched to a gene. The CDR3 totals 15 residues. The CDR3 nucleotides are TGTGCCAGCAGCTTCCCCCTAGCGGGAGTCTACGAGCAGTACTTC. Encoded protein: CASSFPLAGVYEQYF.

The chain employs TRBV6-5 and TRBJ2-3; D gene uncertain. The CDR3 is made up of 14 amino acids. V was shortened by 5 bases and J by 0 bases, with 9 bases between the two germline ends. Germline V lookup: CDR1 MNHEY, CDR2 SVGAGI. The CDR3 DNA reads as TGTGCCAGCAGTCCGACACTCAGCACAGATACGCAGTATTTT. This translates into CASSPTLSTDTQYF.

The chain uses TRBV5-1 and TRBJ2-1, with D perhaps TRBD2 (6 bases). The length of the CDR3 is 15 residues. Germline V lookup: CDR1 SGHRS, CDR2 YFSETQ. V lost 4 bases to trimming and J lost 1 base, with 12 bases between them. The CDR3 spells CASSITGESYNEQFF. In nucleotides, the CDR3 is TGCGCCAGCAGCATTACGGGAGAGTCCTACAATGAGCAGTTCTTC. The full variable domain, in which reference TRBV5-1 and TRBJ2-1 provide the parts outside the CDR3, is KAGVTQTPRYLIKTRGQQVTLSCSPISGHRSVSWYQQTPGQGLQFLFEYFSETQRNKGNFPGRFSGRQFSNSRSEMNVSTLELGDSALYLCASSITGESYNEQFFGPGTRLTVL.

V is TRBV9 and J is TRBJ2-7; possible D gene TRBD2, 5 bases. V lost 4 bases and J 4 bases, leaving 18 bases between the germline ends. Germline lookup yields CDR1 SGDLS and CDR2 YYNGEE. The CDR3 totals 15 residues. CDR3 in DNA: TGTGCCAGCAGCCCTTGGGTGGGAGATACGTACGAGCAGTACTTC. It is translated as CASSPWVGDTYEQYF.

The CDR3 DNA sequence: TGTGCCAGCAGCCCCCAAACTTCCAGCGGGCAGTACTTC. Amino acids: CASSPQTSSGQYF. The chain joins TRBV7-9 to TRBJ2-7, with TRBD2 as a possible D gene (5 bases). Germline V CDR1 and CDR2: SEHNR, FQNEAQ (reference sequence). CDR3 length equals 13 residues. Trimming shortened V by 5 bases and J by 9 bases, and 17 bases separated the two germline ends.

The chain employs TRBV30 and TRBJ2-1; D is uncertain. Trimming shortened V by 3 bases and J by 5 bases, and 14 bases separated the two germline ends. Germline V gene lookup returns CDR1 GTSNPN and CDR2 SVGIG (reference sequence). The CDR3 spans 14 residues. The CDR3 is CAWRSDTSDNEQFF. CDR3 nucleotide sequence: TGTGCCTGGAGATCCGACACCTCGGACAATGAGCAGTTCTTC.

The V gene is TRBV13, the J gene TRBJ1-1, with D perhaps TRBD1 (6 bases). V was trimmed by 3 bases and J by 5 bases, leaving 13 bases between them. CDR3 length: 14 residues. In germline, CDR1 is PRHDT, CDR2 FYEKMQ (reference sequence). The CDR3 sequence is CASSLQGRSTEAFF. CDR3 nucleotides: TGTGCCAGCAGCTTGCAGGGGAGAAGTACTGAAGCTTTCTTT.

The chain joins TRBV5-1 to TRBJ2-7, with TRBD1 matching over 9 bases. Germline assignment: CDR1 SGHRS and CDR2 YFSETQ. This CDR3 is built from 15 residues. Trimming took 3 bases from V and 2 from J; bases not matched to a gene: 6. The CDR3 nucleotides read TGCGCCAGCAGCTACGGGGGACAGGGTGCCTACGAGCAGTACTTC. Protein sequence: CASSYGGQGAYEQYF.

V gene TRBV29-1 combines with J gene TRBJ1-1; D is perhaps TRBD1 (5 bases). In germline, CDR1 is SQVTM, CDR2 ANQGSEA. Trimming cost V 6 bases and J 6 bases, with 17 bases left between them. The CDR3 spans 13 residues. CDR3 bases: TGCAGCGTAAGCAGGGCGTCTATAGCTGAAGCTTTCTTT. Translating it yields CSVSRASIAEAFF.

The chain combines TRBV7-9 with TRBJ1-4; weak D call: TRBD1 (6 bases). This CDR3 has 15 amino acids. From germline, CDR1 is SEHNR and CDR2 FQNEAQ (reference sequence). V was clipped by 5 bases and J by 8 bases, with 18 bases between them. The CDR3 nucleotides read TGTGCCAGCAGCCTCCGGGACACCATTGGGGAAAAACTGTTTTTT. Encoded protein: CASSLRDTIGEKLFF.

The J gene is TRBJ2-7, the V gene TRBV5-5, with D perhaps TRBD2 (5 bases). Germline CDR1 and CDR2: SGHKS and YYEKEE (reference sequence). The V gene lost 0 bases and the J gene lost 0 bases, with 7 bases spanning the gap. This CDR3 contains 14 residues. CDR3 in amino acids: CASSLVGSSYEQYF. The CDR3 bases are TGTGCCAGCAGCTTGGTTGGGAGCTCCTACGAGCAGTACTTC.

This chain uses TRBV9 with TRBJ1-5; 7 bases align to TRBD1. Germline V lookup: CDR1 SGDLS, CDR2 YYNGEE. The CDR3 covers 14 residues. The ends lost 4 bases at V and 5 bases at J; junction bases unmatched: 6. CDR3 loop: CASSPGDRDQPQHF. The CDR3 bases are TGTGCCAGCAGCCCCGGCGACAGGGATCAGCCCCAGCATTTT.

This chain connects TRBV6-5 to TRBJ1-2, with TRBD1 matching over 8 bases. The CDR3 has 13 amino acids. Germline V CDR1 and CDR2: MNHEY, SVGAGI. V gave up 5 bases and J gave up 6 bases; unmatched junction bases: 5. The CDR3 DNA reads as TGTGCCAGCAGTCTAAGACAGGGGAATGGCTACACCTTC. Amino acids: CASSLRQGNGYTF.

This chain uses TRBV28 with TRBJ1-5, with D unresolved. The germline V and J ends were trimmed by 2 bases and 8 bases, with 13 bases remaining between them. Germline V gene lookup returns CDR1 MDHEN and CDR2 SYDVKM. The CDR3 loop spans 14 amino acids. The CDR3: CASSLEEGMKPQHF. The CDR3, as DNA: TGTGCCAGCAGTTTAGAGGAGGGAATGAAGCCCCAGCATTTT.

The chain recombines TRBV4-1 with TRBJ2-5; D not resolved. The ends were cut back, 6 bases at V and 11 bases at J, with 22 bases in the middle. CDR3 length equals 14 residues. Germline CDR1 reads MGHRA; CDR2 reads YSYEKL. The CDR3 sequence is CASSFDIPSYGQYF. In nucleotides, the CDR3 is TGCGCCAGCAGTTTTGACATTCCTTCTTATGGGCAGTACTTC.

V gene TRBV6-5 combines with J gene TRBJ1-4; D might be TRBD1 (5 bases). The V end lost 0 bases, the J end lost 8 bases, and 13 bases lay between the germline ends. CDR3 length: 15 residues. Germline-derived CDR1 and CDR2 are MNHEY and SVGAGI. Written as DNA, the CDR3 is TGTGCCAGCAGTTACTCCCCTGTGCGGGGGGAAAAACTGTTTTTT. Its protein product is CASSYSPVRGEKLFF.

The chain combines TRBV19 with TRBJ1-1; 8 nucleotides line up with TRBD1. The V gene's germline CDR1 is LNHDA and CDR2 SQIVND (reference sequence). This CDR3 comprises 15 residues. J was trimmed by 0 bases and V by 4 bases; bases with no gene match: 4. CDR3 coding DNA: TGTGCCAGTAGTACTGGGACAGGTCTGAACACTGAAGCTTTCTTT. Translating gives CASSTGTGLNTEAFF.

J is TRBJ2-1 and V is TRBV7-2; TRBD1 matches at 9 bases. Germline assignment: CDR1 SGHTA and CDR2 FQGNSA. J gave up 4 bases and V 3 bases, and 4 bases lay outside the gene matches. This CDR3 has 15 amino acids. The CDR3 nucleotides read TGTGCCAGCAGCTTCGGGACAGGGAAGTACAATGAGCAGTTCTTC. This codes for CASSFGTGKYNEQFF.

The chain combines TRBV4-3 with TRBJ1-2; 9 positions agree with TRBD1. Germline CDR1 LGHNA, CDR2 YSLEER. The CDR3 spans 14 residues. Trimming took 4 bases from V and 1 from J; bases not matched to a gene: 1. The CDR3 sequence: CASSPDRGNYGYTF. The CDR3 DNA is TGCGCCAGCAGCCCGGACAGGGGTAACTATGGCTACACCTTC.

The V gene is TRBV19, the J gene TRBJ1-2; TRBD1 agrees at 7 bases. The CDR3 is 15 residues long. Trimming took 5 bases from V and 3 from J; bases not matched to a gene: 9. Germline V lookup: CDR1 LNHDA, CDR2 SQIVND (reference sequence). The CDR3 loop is CASSLLPGQHYGYTF. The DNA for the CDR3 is TGTGCCAGTAGTCTCTTGCCGGGACAGCACTATGGCTACACCTTC.

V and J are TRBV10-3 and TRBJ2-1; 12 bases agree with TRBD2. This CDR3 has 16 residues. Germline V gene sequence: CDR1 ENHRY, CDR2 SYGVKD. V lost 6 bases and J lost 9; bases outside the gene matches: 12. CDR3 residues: CAISARTSGKSVEQFF. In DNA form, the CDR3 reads TGTGCCATCAGCGCCCGGACTAGCGGGAAATCAGTTGAGCAGTTCTTC.

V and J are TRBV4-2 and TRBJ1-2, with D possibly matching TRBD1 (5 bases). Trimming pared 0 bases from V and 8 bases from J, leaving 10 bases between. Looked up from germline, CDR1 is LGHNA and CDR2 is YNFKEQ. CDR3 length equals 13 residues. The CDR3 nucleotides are TGTGCCAGCAGCCAAGATCGGGGGTTGGGCTACACCTTC. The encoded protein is CASSQDRGLGYTF.